Following are 32 T cell receptor delta chains from one sample sequenced in a study of delta chains in infants with herpesvirus infections. Gamma-chain- and delta-chain-specific primers converted PBMC RNA into TCR cDNA. TCRdb re-called clones from the RT-PCR reads via CATT. This sample yields several hundred delta-chain clones, of which approximately 40% are seen a single time; about 18% belongs to the top ten. This sample comprised peripheral blood, obtained at time point 3 of longitudinal follow-up. These receptors originate from a human donor who was a Ugandan infant, either HIV-exposed or HIV-unexposed (not recorded which).

Remarks on this clone: One base separates it from a far larger clone, so it is likely a read error. Other DNA variants within this sample encode the same CDR3. This rearrangement joins TRDV1 to TRDJ1; possible D gene TRDD2, 5 bases. The germline V gene has CDR1 TSWWSYY and CDR2 QGS. The CDR3 contains 20 residues. The CDR3 DNA follows: TGTGCTCTTGGGGAATTCAGGGCTACGGTTCCTGGTTTGTACACCGATAAACTCATATTT. Protein: CALGEFRATVPGLYTDKLIF.

This clone is deemed medium-sized. V gene TRDV2 combines with J gene TRDJ1; D remains unclear. Germline CDR1 reads GEAIGNYY; CDR2 reads EKD. The CDR3 runs to 15 residues. V lost 0 bases to trimming and J lost 0 bases, with 10 bases between them. DNA for the CDR3: TGTGCCTGTGACACCGTCGGAGGTTACACCGATAAACTCATCTTT. As protein: CACDTVGGYTDKLIF.

Regarding this clone: A far larger clone is only one base removed, so a read error is likely. The chain carries TRAV38-2/DV8 and TRDJ1; 11 nucleotides match TRDD3. The CDR3 is 20 residues long. Germline lookup yields CDR1 TSESDYY and CDR2 QEAYKQQN. After removal of 5 bases from V and 1 base from J, the junction contained 19 bases not matched to a gene. CDR3 region: CAYSEVVPWGILGATDKLIF. CDR3 sequence (DNA): TGTGCTTATAGTGAGGTAGTGCCCTGGGGGATACTAGGGGCCACCGATAAACTCATCTTT.

Judged by abundance, this clone is medium-sized. This chain joins TRDV1 and TRDJ1, with 7 bases that match TRDD3. CDR1 is TSWWSYY, CDR2 QGS, per germline. V lost 0 bases, J lost 3 bases, and 19 bases stayed unmatched. CDR3 length equals 20 residues. The DNA for the CDR3 is TGTGCTCTTGGGGAACTAGTAGGCTGGGGGTCTCTTGGGGAGTCCGATAAACTCATCTTT. Its translation is CALGELVGWGSLGESDKLIF.

This clone was counted a few times. It differs at one base from a far larger clone, so likely a read error. The V call is TRDV1, the J call TRDJ1; possible D gene TRDD3, 6 bases. Deletions cut 5 bases from V and 0 bases from J, with 22 bases between. This CDR3 region has 18 residues. CDR1 and CDR2 (germline): TSWWSYY, QGS. DNA of the CDR3: TGTGCTCTTGGGTTCGCTCCGTACTGGGTGATGGACACCGATAAACTCATCTTT. This encodes CALGFAPYWVMDTDKLIF.

For this clone: A far larger clone lies a single base away; this is likely a read error. Other DNA sequences in this specimen translate into the identical CDR3. In DNA form, the CDR3 reads TGTGCCTTTTCCGATTCTTCCTACGTACCCTGGGGGCTGTACACCGATAAACTCATCTTT. As protein: CAFSDSSYVPWGLYTDKLIF. V is TRDV3 and J is TRDJ1, with a tentative D call TRDD2 (8 bases). This CDR3 region has 20 residues. Trimming removed 2 bases from V and 0 bases from J, with 31 bases in between. Germline V gives CDR1 TVYSNPD, CDR2 GDNSRS (reference sequence).

In its sample, this clone was seen a few times. Being one base from a much bigger clone, this may be a read error. The V and J genes are TRDV1 and TRDJ1, with 11 positions matching TRDD3. The CDR3 is 18 residues long. Per germline, CDR1 TSWWSYY and CDR2 QGS. The CDR3 here is CALGELPSPGGYTDKPIF. As DNA, the CDR3 is TGTGCTCTTGGGGAACTACCATCCCCTGGGGGATACACCGATAAACCCATCTTT.

Turning to this clone: A read error is likely here: a far larger clone is one base away. The chain combines TRDV3 with TRDJ1; TRDD2 is a possible D gene (8 bases). CDR3 size: 20 residues. Germline assignment: CDR1 TVYSNPD and CDR2 GDNSRS (reference sequence). The V and J ends lost 2 bases and 3 bases respectively, with 34 bases between them. The CDR3 DNA sequence: TGTGCCTTTTCCGATTCTTCCTACGTACCCTGGGGGCTTTACGCCGATAAACTCATCTTT. It specifies CAFSDSSYVPWGLYADKLIF.

This clone is labeled large (0.1 to 1%). Other nucleotide sequences in the sample specify the same CDR3. In nucleotides, the CDR3 is TGTGCTCTTGGGGAACTAGGTCCCATTTCGCTTACTGGGGGACTGACAGCACAACTCTTCTTT. It yields the protein CALGELGPISLTGGLTAQLFF. V and J are TRDV1 and TRDJ2; TRDD3 aligns across 9 bases. V was pared by 0 bases and J by 3 bases, with 17 bases of the junction left unmatched. The CDR3 covers 21 residues. Germline assignment: CDR1 TSWWSYY and CDR2 QGS.

As for this clone: A single base is all that separates this from a far larger clone, so a read error is likely. This sample includes further DNA sequences coding for the same CDR3. The genes are TRDV3 and TRDJ1; perhaps TRDD2 as D (8 bases). Germline CDR1 reads TVYSNPD; CDR2 reads GDNSRS (reference sequence). The CDR3 is 20 amino acids. DNA of the CDR3: TGTGCCTTTTCCGATTCTTCCTACGTACCCTGGGGGCTTTACACCGATAAACTCATCTTC. This gives the protein CAFSDSSYVPWGLYTDKLIF.

Relative to its sample, this clone is large (0.1 to 1%). The same CDR3 can be traced to other DNA sequences in this sample. V gene TRDV1 combines with J gene TRDJ2; 8 positions match TRDD3. The CDR3 is 24 residues long. With V trimmed by 0 bases and J by 4 bases, 28 bases remained unmatched. The V gene's germline CDR1 is TSWWSYY and CDR2 QGS. The CDR3 spells CALGELPWISAKAYWGLWTAQLFF. The DNA for the CDR3 is TGTGCTCTTGGGGAACTCCCCTGGATTTCCGCAAAAGCCTACTGGGGGCTGTGGACAGCACAACTCTTCTTT.

A note on this clone: This likely stems from a read error, as it lies one base from a far larger clone. This CDR3 is also generated by other DNA sequences in the sample. The CDR3 DNA follows: TGTGCTCTAGGGGAACCCTTCCGGGGGATAAAGGGCCCAGGGGTGACCGATAAACTCATCTTT. Amino acids: CALGEPFRGIKGPGVTDKLIF. The V call is TRDV1, the J call TRDJ1, with TRDD3 matching over 8 bases. Germline lookup yields CDR1 TSWWSYY and CDR2 QGS. This CDR3 is built from 21 residues.

Within the sample, this clone is large. The chain joins TRDV3 to TRDJ1, with 13 bases that match TRDD3. From germline, CDR1 is TVYSNPD and CDR2 GDNSRS (reference sequence). The junction had 16 bases not matched to a gene; V was cut back by 3 bases and J by 0 bases. The CDR3 consists of 19 residues. The CDR3 bases are TGTGCCTTCCGACAACCCCACTGGGGGATACGCCCGTACACCGATAAACTCATCTTT. Translation gives CAFRQPHWGIRPYTDKLIF.

About this clone: A read error likely explains this, since a far larger clone differs by one base. This specimen includes other DNA sequences encoding the same CDR3. CDR3 loop: CACDTVLGGNWDTRQMFF. The CDR3, as DNA: TGTGCCTGTGACACCGTTCTGGGGGGTAACTGGGACACCCGACAGATGTTTTTT. The V call is TRDV2, the J call TRDJ3; 7 nucleotides match TRDD3. This CDR3 has 18 residues. In germline, CDR1 is GEAIGNYY, CDR2 EKD.

CDR3 in amino acids: CASALTAQLFF. In DNA, the CDR3 is TGTGCTAGTGCTTTGACAGCACAACTCTTCTTT. There is no V gene call, and the J gene is TRDJ2. The CDR3 runs to 11 residues.

As to this clone: It differs at one base from a far larger clone, so likely a read error. The V call is TRDV1, the J call TRDJ1, with 10 positions matching TRDD3. The V gene's germline CDR1 is TSWWSYY and CDR2 QGS. The V and J ends lost 3 bases and 0 bases, in that order; junction bases with no gene match: 19. The CDR3 is 21 residues long. Here the CDR3 reads CALGDPLVLGDYTQYTDKLIF. CDR3 nucleotide sequence: TGTGCTCTTGGGGACCCGCTCGTACTGGGGGATTATACTCAGTACACCGATAAACTCATCTTT.

Comments on this clone: This sequence may be a read error, since a much larger clone differs from it by one base. The chain joins TRDV1 to TRDJ1; D might be TRDD1 (5 bases). CDR1 is TSWWSYY, CDR2 QGS, per germline. CDR3 length equals 17 residues. CDR3 sequence reads: CALREMGRRGNTDKLIF. CDR3 DNA: TGTGCTCTTAGGGAAATGGGCCGGAGGGGCAACACCGATAAACTCATCTTT.

On this clone: It is likely a read error: a sequence one base away is far more abundant. The identical CDR3 is also encoded by other nucleotide sequences in the sample. The chain is built from TRDV1 and TRDJ1; 12 positions match TRDD3. This CDR3 contains 25 residues. With V trimmed by 4 bases and J by 0 bases, 30 bases remained unmatched. Germline lookup yields CDR1 TSWWSYY and CDR2 QGS. CDR3 amino acids: CALGAPGPFLAPLLGDTRYTDKLIF. CDR3 in DNA: TGTGCTCTTGGGGCCCCGGGGCCTTTTCTGGCCCCCCTTCTGGGGGATACGCGTTACACCGATAAACTCATCTTT.

Details on this clone: One base separates it from a far larger clone, so it is likely a read error. The genes are TRDV1 and TRDJ1, with 8 bases that match TRDD3. The germline CDR1 and CDR2 sequences are TSWWSYY and QGS. This CDR3 has 21 residues. Here the CDR3 reads CALREPFRGIKGPGVTDKLIF. The CDR3 coding sequence is TGTGCTCTTAGGGAACCCTTCCGGGGGATAAAGGGCCCAGGGGTGACCGATAAACTCATCTTT.

As to this clone: This likely reflects a read error, since a far larger clone is one base away. This CDR3 is also generated by other DNA sequences in the sample. CDR3 in DNA: TGTGCCTTTTCCGATTCTTCCTACGTGCCCTGGGGGCTTTACACCGATAAACTCATCTTT. Its translation is CAFSDSSYVPWGLYTDKLIF. The genes are TRDV3 and TRDJ1; D might be TRDD2 (8 bases). The V gene lost 2 bases and the J gene lost 0 bases, with 31 bases spanning the gap. Germline CDR1 TVYSNPD, CDR2 GDNSRS (reference sequence). The CDR3 covers 20 residues.

In regard to this clone: This may stem from a read error, because a much larger clone lies one nucleotide away. This rearrangement joins TRDV1 to TRDJ1; D is possibly TRDD2 or TRDD3 (8 bases each). Per the germline V gene, CDR1 is TSWWSYY and CDR2 is QGS. The CDR3 runs to 20 residues. V was cut by 0 bases and J by 5 bases, with 28 bases left in between. CDR3 protein: CALGELASYLDWGLADKLIF. CDR3 bases: TGTGCTCTTGGGGAACTTGCTTCCTACCTTGACTGGGGGCTAGCTGATAAACTCATCTTT.

DNA for the CDR3: TGTGCTCTTGGGGAACCGGTAAGGTCGATCTACACCGATAAACTCATCTTT. This translates into CALGEPVRSIYTDKLIF. The V gene is TRDV1, the J gene TRDJ1; D ambiguous. V lost 1 base and J 0 bases, leaving 15 bases between the germline ends. The V gene's germline CDR1 is TSWWSYY and CDR2 QGS. CDR3 length: 17 amino acids.

About this clone itself: Only one base separates this from a far larger clonotype, so it likely reflects a read error. No DNA is shown, since the ends of the CDR3 on it are uncertain; the CDR3 is the one TCRdb lists. This rearrangement joins TRDV1 to TRDJ1; the table's D call, TRDD3, was not checked against the DNA. With termini counted, the CDR3 has 18 amino acids. Germline V gives CDR1 TSWWSYY, CDR2 QGS. CDR3 residues: CALPGGDYWGIGTDKRIF.

By its share, this clone is large. This chain uses TRDV1 with TRDJ3, with D maybe TRDD3 (5 bases). Between the trimmed V and J ends, which lost 2 bases and 0 bases, there was a span of 29 bases. Per germline, CDR1 TSWWSYY and CDR2 QGS. The CDR3 spans 24 residues. CDR3 amino acids: CALGEGYRAGGYSTSSWDTRQMFF. In DNA, the CDR3 is TGTGCTCTTGGGGAAGGGTATAGGGCCGGGGGGTACTCGACTAGCTCCTGGGACACCCGACAGATGTTTTTC.

This clone is large by share. The same CDR3 can be traced to other DNA sequences in this sample. This chain connects TRDV1 to TRDJ1; weak D call: TRDD2 (5 bases). Germline CDR1 reads TSWWSYY; CDR2 reads QGS. The CDR3 loop spans 20 amino acids. Between the trimmed V and J ends, which lost 2 bases and 0 bases, there was a span of 25 bases. The CDR3 DNA is TGTGCTCTTGGGGAATTCAGGGCTACGGTTCCTGGTTTGTACACCGATAAACTCATCTTT. Translation: CALGEFRATVPGLYTDKLIF.

Turning to this clone: A single base is all that separates this from a far larger clone, so a read error is likely. The chain recombines TRDV3 with TRDJ1; 12 bases align to TRDD3. The CDR3 extends over 17 amino acids. Germline CDR1 is TVYSNPD and CDR2 is GDNSRS (reference sequence). The CDR3 sequence: CASLTLGDTRSTDKPIF. CDR3 coding DNA: TGTGCCTCCTTAACTCTGGGGGATACGCGGAGCACCGATAAACCCATCTTT.

About this clone: A far bigger clonotype differs at one base, so this is likely a read error. The sample holds other DNA sequences that translate to the same CDR3. The chain employs TRDV1 and TRDJ1; 12 nucleotides line up with TRDD3. This CDR3 has 20 amino acids. The germline CDR1 and CDR2 sequences are TSWWSYY and QGS. J gave up 2 bases and V 4 bases, and 17 bases lay outside the gene matches. CDR3 protein: CALGAPSYWGIPLSTDKLIF. CDR3 nucleotides: TGTGCTCTTGGGGCCCCGTCCTACTGGGGGATACCCCTCTCAACCGATAAACTCATCTTT.

This clone was picked up one time. A read error is the likely source, as a far larger clone sits one nucleotide away. The J gene is TRDJ1, the V gene TRDV3, with 11 bases that match TRDD3. CDR1 is TVYSNPD and CDR2 is GDNSRS in the germline V gene (reference sequence). Trimming took 3 bases from V and 0 from J; bases not matched to a gene: 12. The CDR3 runs 17 residues. CDR3 in amino acids: CALVRMGDTLYTDKLIF. CDR3 coding DNA: TGTGCCTTAGTTCGAATGGGGGATACGTTGTACACCGATAAACTCATCTTT.

This clone is hyperexpanded (1% or more) within its sample. The chain combines TRAV38-2/DV8 with TRDJ1; 10 bases agree with TRDD3. The V gene end was trimmed by 9 bases and the J gene end by 4 bases; junction bases not matched to a gene: 36. The V gene's germline CDR1 is TSESDYY and CDR2 QEAYKQQN. The CDR3 extends over 23 amino acids. The CDR3, as DNA: TGTGCTTCCGCTCGCCCGTTTCCTACTCCCTTCTTAGGGGGATACGCGAGAAACGATAAACTCATCTTT. Translation gives CASARPFPTPFLGGYARNDKLIF.

Regarding this clone: A single base is all that separates this from a far larger clone, so a read error is likely. V and J are TRDV1 and TRDJ1; 9 nucleotides line up with TRDD3. The CDR3 totals 15 residues. V shed 4 bases and J 2 bases; nucleotides not matched to a gene: 5. Germline CDR1 and CDR2: TSWWSYY and QGS. CDR3 sequence reads: CALGAWGYATDKLIF. The CDR3 DNA is TGTGCTCTTGGGGCCTGGGGATACGCTACCGATAAACTCATCTTT.

Of note for this clone: This is likely an artifact of a read error, given a far larger clone one base away. The rearrangement links TRDV3 to TRDJ1; TRDD3 matches 9 bases. The CDR3 covers 18 residues. In germline, CDR1 is TVYSNPD, CDR2 GDNSRS (reference sequence). The CDR3 nucleotides read TGTGCCTTTAGGGATCCTAGGTTGGGGGATAGTCAGAACGATAAATTCATCTTT. As protein: CAFRDPRLGDSQNDKFIF.

Relative to its sample, this clone is large. V is TRDV1 and J is TRDJ1; 9 nucleotides align to TRDD3. V shed 0 bases and J 0 bases; nucleotides not matched to a gene: 11. In germline, CDR1 is TSWWSYY, CDR2 QGS. The CDR3 has 19 amino acids. The CDR3 sequence is CALGELRDWGRVYTDKLIF. CDR3 nucleotides: TGTGCTCTTGGGGAACTCCGCGACTGGGGGAGGGTGTACACCGATAAACTCATCTTT.